The rows below give T cell receptor beta chains drawn from one sample of a study of blood T cell repertoires in COVID-19. Only in-frame clones appear in the TCRdb table, and some are missing; sequencing was by immunoSEQ multiplex PCR. The sample lists approximately 240,000 clones; 75% to 95% were seen once. The sample consisted of PBMCs or T cells enriched from blood (not recorded which). These receptor sequences come from a woman aged 18-29 years who had recovered from COVID-19. CDR3s include the opening cysteine and the closing phenylalanine or tryptophan. A D gene is named only where the DNA matches it firmly. Part of the rows lack a size; the others show once, few, many or a class for expanded clones.

j_gene,d_gene,v_gene,abundance,CDR3nt,CDR3aa
TRBJ1-1,TRBD1,TRBV5-4,.,TGTGCCAGCAGACAGAAGACAGGGGGCGCACACGAAGCTTTCTTT,CASRQKTGGAHEAFF
TRBJ1-5,.,TRBV2,.,TGTGCCAGCAGTGCGGGGTATCGCGGCAATCAGCCCCAGCATTTT,CASSAGYRGNQPQHF
TRBJ1-6,TRBD1,TRBV5-1,.,TGCGCCAGCAGCTCTACCGGGACAGGGGGTTCACCCCTCCACTTT,CASSSTGTGGSPLHF
TRBJ1-5,.,TRBV27,.,TGTGCCAGCAGCCGTCGTATAAACGGTCAGCCCCAGCATTTT,CASSRRINGQPQHF
TRBJ2-7,TRBD1,TRBV27,.,TGTGCCAGCAGTCATAGACAGGGGCGATCCTACGAGCAGTACTTC,CASSHRQGRSYEQYF
TRBJ1-2,.,TRBV10-1,.,TGCGCCAGCAGTGATAGTATAACAGTCGGTGGCTACACCTTC,CASSDSITVGGYTF
TRBJ2-2,.,TRBV3-1/TRBV3-2,.,TGTGCCAGCAGCCAAGAGGCCGGGAGGAACACCGGGGAGCTGTTTTTT,CASSQEAGRNTGELFF
TRBJ1-2,.,TRBV5-1,.,TGCGCCAGCAGCTTGGACAGATATGGCTACACCTTC,CASSLDRYGYTF
TRBJ1-1,.,TRBV3-1/TRBV3-2,once,TGTGCCAGCAGCCTGATCCGGGGTGAAGCTTTCTTT,CASSLIRGEAFF
TRBJ2-6,.,TRBV5-1,.,TGCGCCAGCAGCCAGGGCGGTTATGGAGGGGCCAACGTCCTGACTTTC,CASSQGGYGGANVLTF
TRBJ2-5,.,TRBV5-1,few,TGCGCCAGCAGCTCGTCGCCGGGGACCCAGTACTTC,CASSSSPGTQYF
TRBJ1-4,.,TRBV7-9,.,TGTGCCAGCAGCCGGGGGGGCGCGGATGAAAAACTGTTTTTT,CASSRGGADEKLFF
TRBJ2-1,TRBD2,TRBV19,.,TGTGCCAGTAAAACTAGCGGCGGGGCGCCCTACAATGAGCAGTTCTTC,CASKTSGGAPYNEQFF
TRBJ1-1,.,TRBV2,few,TGTGCCAGCACTTCGGACAGGAACACTGAAGCTTTCTTT,CASTSDRNTEAFF
TRBJ1-3,TRBD1,TRBV6-2/TRBV6-3,.,TGTGCCAGCAGTCTACAGGGGAACTCTGGAAACACCATATATTTT,CASSLQGNSGNTIYF
TRBJ1-1,.,TRBV25-1,.,TGTGCCTCAAAAGGGGGCACTGAAGCTTTCTTT,CASKGGTEAFF
TRBJ1-5,.,TRBV28,.,TGTGCCAGCACTGCGGGATCCCTAGGTCAGCCCCAGCATTTT,CASTAGSLGQPQHF
TRBJ2-3,.,TRBV6-7,.,TGTGCCAGCAGTTTTGGCGGGACAGCACTCACAGATACGCAGTATTTT,CASSFGGTALTDTQYF
TRBJ1-2,.,TRBV5-1,.,TGCGCCAGCAGCTTGAATGGTGGCAGCGCTAACTATGGCTACACCTTC,CASSLNGGSANYGYTF
TRBJ1-1,.,TRBV7-9,.,TGTGCCAGCAGCTTAGGGGGACAGAACACTGAAGCTTTCTTT,CASSLGGQNTEAFF
TRBJ2-5,.,TRBV11-2,once,TGTGCCAGCAGCTTAGATGAGCCAAGCGTAGAGACCCAGTACTTC,CASSLDEPSVETQYF
TRBJ2-3,TRBD2,TRBV4-1,.,TGCGCCAGCAGCCAAGAAAGCAGCGGGAGGGCGGATACGCAGTATTTT,CASSQESSGRADTQYF
TRBJ1-5,TRBD1,TRBV24-1,.,TGTGCCACCAGTGATTTAGACAGGGTCGGGAACCAGCCCCAGCATTTT,CATSDLDRVGNQPQHF
TRBJ2-3,TRBD1,TRBV9,.,TGTGCCAGCAGCGTCCTCGGACAGGGGGGGACAGATACGCAGTATTTT,CASSVLGQGGTDTQYF
TRBJ2-1,TRBD2,TRBV19,.,TGTGCCGGTAGTGGGGGACTAGCGGGAGTTTTTCCCTACAATGAGCAGTTCTTC,CAGSGGLAGVFPYNEQFF
TRBJ2-7,.,TRBV3-1/TRBV3-2,.,TGTGCCAGCAGCCAAGAAATAGTCTACGAGCAGTACTTC,CASSQEIVYEQYF
TRBJ2-7,TRBD2,TRBV27,.,TGTGCCAGCAGGACTAGCGGGGGGATTGGTAACGAGCAGTACTTC,CASRTSGGIGNEQYF
TRBJ1-2,TRBD1,TRBV5-6,once,TGTGCCAGCAGCTTAACAGGGGTGGACTATGGCTACACCTTC,CASSLTGVDYGYTF
TRBJ2-1,TRBD2,TRBV6-5,.,TGTGCCAGCAGGCGGCTAGCGGGAGGGGAAGAGCAGTTCTTC,CASRRLAGGEEQFF
TRBJ2-1,.,TRBV11-2,.,TGTGCCAGCAGCCCCACTAGCAATGAGCAGTTCTTC,CASSPTSNEQFF
TRBJ2-5,TRBD1,TRBV5-4,once,TGTGCCAGCAGCTTAGGGGGACAGGGGGCTGGGGAGACCCAGTACTTC,CASSLGGQGAGETQYF
TRBJ2-7,.,TRBV18,.,TGTGCCAGCTCACCCCCAGGGATGGGCGAGCAGTACTTC,CASSPPGMGEQYF
TRBJ2-7,.,TRBV27,.,TGTGCCAGCAGTTTATCAGAGGAAGACGAGCAGTACTTC,CASSLSEEDEQYF
TRBJ2-4,.,TRBV21-1,.,TGTGCCAGCAGCAAAGGTGAAGCCTTAGCCAAAAACATTCAGTACTTC,CASSKGEALAKNIQYF
TRBJ2-3,TRBD2,TRBV7-2,.,TGTGCCAGCAGCTCCCATGGGGTTAGCGGGGGGGCCAGGAATACGCAGTATTTT,CASSSHGVSGGARNTQYF
TRBJ1-1,.,TRBV7-3,.,TGTGCCAGCAGCTTAGGCGGGGCCTCTGAAGCTTTCTTT,CASSLGGASEAFF
TRBJ1-1,.,TRBV7-3,once,TGTGCCAGCAGCTTACGGGGGAGGAACACTGAAGCTTTCTTT,CASSLRGRNTEAFF
TRBJ1-5,TRBD1,TRBV19,.,TGTGCCAGTAGTAAAGCCGACAGGGCCCAGCATTTT,CASSKADRAQHF
TRBJ1-1,TRBD1,TRBV29-1,.,TGCAGCGTTCCGGACAGGTCAGGGGCTTTCTTT,CSVPDRSGAFF
TRBJ2-3,TRBD2,TRBV7-2,.,TGTGCCAGCAGCTTCATCAGCGGGAGGGATACGCAGTATTTT,CASSFISGRDTQYF
TRBJ2-3,TRBD2,TRBV7-3,.,TGTGCCAGCAGCTCGGGACTAGCGGGTGTAGATACGCAGTATTTT,CASSSGLAGVDTQYF
TRBJ2-3,.,TRBV7-9,.,TGTGCCAGCAGCAACAGAGGGAATACGCAGTATTTT,CASSNRGNTQYF
TRBJ1-5,.,TRBV5-5,.,TGTGCCAGCACCAGGGCCCCTGATAAGCCCCAGCATTTT,CASTRAPDKPQHF
TRBJ1-2,TRBD1,TRBV28,.,TGTGCCAGCAGTTTGAGACAGGGCGGATATGGCTACACCTTC,CASSLRQGGYGYTF
TRBJ2-7,.,TRBV5-1,.,TGCGCCAGCAGCTTGGTCGGGAGCGCCTACGAGCAGTACTTC,CASSLVGSAYEQYF
TRBJ1-1,.,TRBV6-5,.,TGTGCCAGCAGACGAGCGAACACTGAAGCTTTCTTT,CASRRANTEAFF
TRBJ1-1,.,TRBV19,.,TGTGCCAGTACCCTCCTTGCCGGCGGGATGAACACTGAAGCTTTCTTT,CASTLLAGGMNTEAFF
TRBJ1-5,.,TRBV4-1,.,TGCGCCAGCAGCCAAGAACCGGTCAATCAGCCCCAGCATTTT,CASSQEPVNQPQHF
TRBJ1-5,.,TRBV28,once,TGTGCCAGCAGTCCGTCAGGTTATGGCAATCAGCCCCAGCATTTT,CASSPSGYGNQPQHF
TRBJ2-3,TRBD2,TRBV10-2,.,TGCGCCAGCAGTGAATTTAGCGGGGCCACAGATACGCAGTATTTT,CASSEFSGATDTQYF
TRBJ1-6,.,TRBV10-3,few,TGTGCCATCAGTGAGTCGAATGCACAGGGTAATAATTCACCCCTCCACTTT,CAISESNAQGNNSPLHF
TRBJ2-1,.,TRBV5-1,.,TGCGCCAGCAGCTTGGTCCTCTACGGTGAGCAGTTCTTC,CASSLVLYGEQFF
TRBJ2-5,TRBD2,TRBV6-5,.,TGTGCCAGTAAACCGGGACTAGCGGGATTAGAGACCCAGTACTTC,CASKPGLAGLETQYF
TRBJ1-3,.,TRBV7-9,.,TGTGCCAGCAGCTTAATGCCGGAACGGACTTCGGCGGACACCATATATTTT,CASSLMPERTSADTIYF
TRBJ1-1,.,TRBV7-8,once,TGTGCCAGCAGCTCGATTCGGGACACTGAAGCTTTCTTT,CASSSIRDTEAFF
TRBJ1-2,TRBD1,TRBV27,.,TGTGCCAGCAGTTTATCTACAGGGGGCAACTATGGCTACACCTTC,CASSLSTGGNYGYTF
TRBJ2-7,TRBD1,TRBV11-2,.,TGTGCCAGCAGCTCCACCCGGACAGGGGGCAACTACGAGCAGTACTTC,CASSSTRTGGNYEQYF